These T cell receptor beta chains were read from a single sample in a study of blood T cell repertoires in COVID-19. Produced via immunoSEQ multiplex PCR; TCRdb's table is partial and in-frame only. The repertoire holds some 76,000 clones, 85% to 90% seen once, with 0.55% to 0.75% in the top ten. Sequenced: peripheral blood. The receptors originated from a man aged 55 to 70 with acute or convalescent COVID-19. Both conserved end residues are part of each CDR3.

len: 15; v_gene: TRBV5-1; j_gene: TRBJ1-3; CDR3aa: CASSTGTGDGNTIYF
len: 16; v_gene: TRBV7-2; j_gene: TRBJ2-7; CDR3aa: CASSLAASGRDHEQYF
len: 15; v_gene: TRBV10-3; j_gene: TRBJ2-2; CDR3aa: CAISASRVRTGELFF
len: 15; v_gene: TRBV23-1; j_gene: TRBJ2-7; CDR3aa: CASSHPTSGFYEQYF
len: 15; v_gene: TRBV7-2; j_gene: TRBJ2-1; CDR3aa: CASRPTSGGLNEQFF
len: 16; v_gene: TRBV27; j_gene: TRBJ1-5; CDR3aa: CASSRGQGESRQPQHF
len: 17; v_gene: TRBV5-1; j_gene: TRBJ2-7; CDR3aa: CASKLLWDKLYPYEQYF
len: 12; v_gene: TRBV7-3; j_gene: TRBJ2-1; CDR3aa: CASSLQGGEQFF
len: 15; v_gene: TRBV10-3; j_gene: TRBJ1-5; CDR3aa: CAISGSTGGNQPQHF
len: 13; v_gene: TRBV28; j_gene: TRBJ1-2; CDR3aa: CASRGTGTYGYTF
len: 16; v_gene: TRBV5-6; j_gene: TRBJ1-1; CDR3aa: CASSFDTGGKNTEAFF
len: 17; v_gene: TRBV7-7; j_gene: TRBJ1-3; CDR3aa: CASSAFIGISSGNTIYF
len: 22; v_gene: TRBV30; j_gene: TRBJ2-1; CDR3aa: CAWRLLYRSPTRHKSSYNEQFF
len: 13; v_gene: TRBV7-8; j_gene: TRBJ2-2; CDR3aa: CASSFLNTGELFF
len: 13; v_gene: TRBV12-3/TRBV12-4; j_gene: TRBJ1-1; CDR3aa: CASGGQGQLGAFF
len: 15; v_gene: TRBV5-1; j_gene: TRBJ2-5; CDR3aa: CASSPSGTGEETQYF
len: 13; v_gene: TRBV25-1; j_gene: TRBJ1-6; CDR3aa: CASKDRDRSPLHF
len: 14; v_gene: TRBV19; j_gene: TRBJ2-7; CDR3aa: CASKLQRGSYEQYF
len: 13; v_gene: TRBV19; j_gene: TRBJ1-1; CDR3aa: CASRGGLNTEAFF
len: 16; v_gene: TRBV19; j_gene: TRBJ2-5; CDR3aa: CASSPRYRGNQETQYF
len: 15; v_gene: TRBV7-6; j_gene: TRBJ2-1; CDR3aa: CASSQWRENYNEQFF
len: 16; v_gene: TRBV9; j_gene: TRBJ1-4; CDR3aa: CASSVGVGGTNEKLFF
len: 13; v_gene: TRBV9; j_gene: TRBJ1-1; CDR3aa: CASSVGRVTEAFF
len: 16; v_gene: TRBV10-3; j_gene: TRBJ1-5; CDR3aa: CAISESGDNINQPQHF
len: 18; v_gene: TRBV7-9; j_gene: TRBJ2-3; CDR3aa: CASSLGASGRPHTDTQYF
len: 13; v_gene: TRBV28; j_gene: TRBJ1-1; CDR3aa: CASSPYTGNEAFF
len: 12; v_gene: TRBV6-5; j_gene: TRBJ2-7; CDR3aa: CASSRDSYEQYF
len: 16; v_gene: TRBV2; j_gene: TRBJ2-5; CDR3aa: CASRVARSGEQETQYF
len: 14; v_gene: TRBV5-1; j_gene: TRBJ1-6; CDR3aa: CASSFGGGLEPLHF
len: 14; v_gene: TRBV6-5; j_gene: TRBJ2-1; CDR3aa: CASSLSGGYNEQFF
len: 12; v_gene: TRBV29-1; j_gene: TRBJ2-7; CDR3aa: CSAGGQSYEQYF
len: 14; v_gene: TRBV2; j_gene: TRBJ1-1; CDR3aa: CASSVRQGGTEAFF
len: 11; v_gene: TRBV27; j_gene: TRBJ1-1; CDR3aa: CASTGWSQAFF
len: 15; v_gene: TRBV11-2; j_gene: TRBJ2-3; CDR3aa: CASSFTAGGPDTQYF
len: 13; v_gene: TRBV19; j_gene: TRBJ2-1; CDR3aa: CASSIGTHNEQFF
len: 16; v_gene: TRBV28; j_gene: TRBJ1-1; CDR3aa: CASSSPGQDMNTEAFF
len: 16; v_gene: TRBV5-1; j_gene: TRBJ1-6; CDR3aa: CASNQGYRGSNSPLHF
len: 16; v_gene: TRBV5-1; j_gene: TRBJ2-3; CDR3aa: CASSSALTSGTDTQYF
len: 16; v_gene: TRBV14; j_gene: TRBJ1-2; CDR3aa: CASSLKLGGGTYGYTF
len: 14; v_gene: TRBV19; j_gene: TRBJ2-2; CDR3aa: CASSLLENTGELFF
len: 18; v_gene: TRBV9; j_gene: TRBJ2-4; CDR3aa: CASSVAPAGVIGENIQYF
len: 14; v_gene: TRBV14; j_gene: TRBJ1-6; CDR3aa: CASSQVAGKAPLHF
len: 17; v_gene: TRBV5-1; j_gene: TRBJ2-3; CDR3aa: CASSLGTAGLVADTQYF
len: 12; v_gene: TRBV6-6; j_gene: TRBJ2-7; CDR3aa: CASSLGGGEQYF